This TCR beta chain was documented in a study of cytomegalovirus exposure and HLA in healthy donors. Remarks on this clone: The antigen is undetermined.

PCR primers comprised 60 Vbeta and 13 Jbeta primers. TCRdb's copy holds only in-frame clones and misses some; the assay was immunoSEQ multiplex PCR. Altogether about 200,000 clones are present, approximately 80% being singletons, with the ten largest covering about 1.5%. General observations from the study: The classifier, whose performance was assessed in both the original and validation cohorts, reportedly diagnosed cytomegalovirus status with high specificity and sensitivity.

This CDR3 spans 15 amino acids. CDR1 GTSNPN and CDR2 SVGIG come from the germline V gene (reference sequence). V usage is TRBV30 and J usage is TRBJ2-5, with TRBD1 as a possible D gene (5 bases). TRBJ2-7 explains the end of the DNA better; the J call may be wrong. The sequencing sample was made of PBMCs. This TCR was sampled from a man in his fifties or sixties in good health and CMV-seronegative. The CDR3 DNA sequence: TGTGCCTGGAGGGTCGTCAGGACATCCTCCTACGAGCAGTACTTC. Translation: CAWRVVRTSSYEQYF.